One TCR beta chain is described in this entry. A single base separates this from a much larger clone, so it may be a read error. As for time point: newly diagnosed GD, antithyroid drugs for less than 3 months. PBMC-extracted RNA yielded the TCR library. Construction of TCR beta libraries relied on iRepertoire HTBI primers and on Arm-PCR targeting CDR3 regions. Via MiXCR, TCRdb re-called the multiplex PCR reads, giving one row per CDR3 protein. Among 450,000 to 700,000 distinct CDR3 sequences listed, about 13% were seen once. CDR1 MDHEN and CDR2 SYDVKM come from the germline V gene. The CDR3 is made up of 15 amino acids. This sample was taken from a study of regulatory T cells in long-lasting Graves disease. This same sample was also taken into another study, of T cells in Graves' hyperthyroidism and ophthalmopathy.

The clonotype originates from a man under 40 with Graves disease. This chain connects TRBV28 to TRBJ2-7, with a weak D call TRBD1 (6 bases). Sequencing was performed on peripheral blood mononuclear cells (PBMCs), taken at new diagnosis, from a patient treated with antithyroid drugs. The CDR3 reads CASGQIPPLSYEQHF. The CDR3 coding sequence is TGTGCCAGCGGACAGATTCCCCCCCTCTCCTACGAGCAGCACTTC. Using reference TRBV28 and TRBJ2-7 for the parts outside the CDR3, the full variable domain is DVKVTQSSRYLVKRTGEKVFLECVQDMDHENMFWYRQDPGLGLRLIYFSYDVKMKEKGDIPEGYSVSREKKERFSLILESASTNQTSMYLCASGQIPPLSYEQHFGPGTRLTVT.